This entry is about one T cell receptor (beta chain). The CDR3 loop spans 14 amino acids. Germline V gives CDR1 MNHEY, CDR2 SVGAGI. V shed 4 bases and J shed 7 bases, with 14 bases lying between them. The data belong to a study of control samples from healthy donors and cancer patients. Profiling relied on immunoSEQ multiplex PCR, and the TCRdb table lists in-frame clones only, not all of them. The repertoire holds some 150,000 clones, with around 94% as singletons. The gene calls are TRBV6-5 and TRBJ1-3; no definite D call. The source material was PBMCs. The clonotype originates from a man between 60 and 75 years old with colorectal cancer. CDR3 sequence (DNA): TGTGCCAGCAGTTTATTCCCGGAAGGGAACACCATATATTTT. This gives the protein CASSLFPEGNTIYF.